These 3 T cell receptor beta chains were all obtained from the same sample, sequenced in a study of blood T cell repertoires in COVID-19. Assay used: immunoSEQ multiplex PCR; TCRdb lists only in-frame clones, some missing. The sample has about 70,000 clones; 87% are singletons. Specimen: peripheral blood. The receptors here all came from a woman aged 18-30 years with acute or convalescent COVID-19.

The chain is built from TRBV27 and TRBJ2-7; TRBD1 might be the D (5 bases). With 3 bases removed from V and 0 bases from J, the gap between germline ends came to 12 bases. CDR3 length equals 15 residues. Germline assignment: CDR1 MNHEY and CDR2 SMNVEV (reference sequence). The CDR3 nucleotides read TGTGCCAGCAGTTTTAGTGGGGCCAGCTCCTACGAGCAGTACTTC. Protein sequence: CASSFSGASSYEQYF.

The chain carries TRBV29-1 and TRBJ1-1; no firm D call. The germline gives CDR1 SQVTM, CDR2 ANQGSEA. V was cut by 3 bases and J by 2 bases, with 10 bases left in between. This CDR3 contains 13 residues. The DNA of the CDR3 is TGCAGCGTTGACCCCAGACTTAACACTGAAGCTTTCTTT. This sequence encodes CSVDPRLNTEAFF.

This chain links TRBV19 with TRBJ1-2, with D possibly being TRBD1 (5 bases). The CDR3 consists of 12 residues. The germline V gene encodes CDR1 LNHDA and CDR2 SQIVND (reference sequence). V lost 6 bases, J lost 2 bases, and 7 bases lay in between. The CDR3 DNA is TGTGCCAGTAGCGACAGAAACTATGGCTACACCTTC. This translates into CASSDRNYGYTF.